This TCR beta chain was observed in a study of cytomegalovirus exposure and HLA in healthy donors (dated 2017 in TCRdb). Context from the whole study: According to an earlier analysis of 587 of the donors, about 180 million T cells yielded some 120 million unique TCR beta sequences and 276 Gb of sequence data. Donor age, sex, ethnicity and CMV serostatus were collected together with the repertoire data. A few DR-DQ haplotypes were handled as single units for association and clustering because linkage in the cohort was strong. HLA typing included class I and class II loci at four-digit resolution. The study was designed to test whether signatures of past pathogen exposure could be identified by cataloging public T cell receptors. About 300 gigabases of sequencing data and 70 million to 85 million unique TCR sequences were included in an early release covering roughly 700 HLA-typed donors. Typing coverage varied by locus: roughly 620-640 donors for A, B, C, DRB1 and DQB1; about 520 for DQA1; 600 to 610 for DPA1; approximately 490 for DPB1. In a later genetic analysis, genome-wide SNP genotypes for about 65% of the roughly 670 donors were used, and that subset was treated as a discovery cohort. Besides the first cohort of around 700 subjects, a separate validation cohort made up of 95 to 150 different subjects was used. Every repertoire in the discovery cohort had been generated on one and the same sequencing platform. In the later analysis, no new phenotypic data were used to find candidate immune exposures; instead, reliance was placed on TCR beta sequences and their occurrence across donors. The study combined high-throughput TCR immunosequencing, statistical association of individual TCRs with disease status, and machine learning to predict cytomegalovirus infection status. Among the roughly 400 genotyped donors, 81% belonged to the genetic ancestry cluster associated with self-reported Caucasian donors. To study patterns of TCR occurrence, a later analysis re-analyzed previously published TCR beta repertoires from 666 donors and added high-resolution HLA genotyping. To decide whether each TCR beta V gene segment behaved as functional or pseudogenic, an earlier analysis of nearly 600 of the donors relied on high-throughput TCR beta sequencing. The study profiled the T cell repertoires of about 720 subjects by immunosequencing and related them to cytomegalovirus serostatus. Among 398 genotyped donors of the cohort, an average of 235,054 unique TCR beta nucleotide sequences were sequenced per donor, roughly a sixth of them non-productive.

Library preparation used the immunoSEQ multiplex PCR assay. The multiplex PCR relied on a mix of 60 forward primers for TCR Vbeta segments and 13 reverse primers for TCR Jbeta segments. The CDR3 region of rearranged TCR beta genes was amplified from genomic DNA with a multiplex PCR assay. The Illumina HiSeq System was used to sequence the amplified TCR beta libraries as 87-base-pair reads. The authors' analysis ran thus. A later analysis tallied tens of millions of unique TCR beta chains across the 650 to 750 repertoires, and 10 million to 11 million of those chains were shared by two or more donors. To remove PCR and sequencing errors, raw reads were error-corrected and collapsed into unique sequences using a nearest-neighbor algorithm that merged closely related sequences. To assign V, D and J gene segments, CDR3 sequences were aligned to IMGT reference sequences. For a sequence to be retained, a match of at least six nucleotides to both a V gene segment and a J gene segment was required. A rearrangement was called productive if the CDR3 had no stop codons and remained in frame with V and J, and every other rearrangement was called non-productive. Following IMGT convention, CDR3 was defined as the stretch from the second conserved V-encoded cysteine up to the conserved J-encoded phenylalanine. The earlier analysis of 500 to 600 of the donors excluded sequences that lacked an unambiguous match to a single V gene segment. An earlier analysis of 587 of the donors classified V segments as functional when productive rearrangements were above 56.7% and as segregating when the standard deviation between donors was above 5%. A statistical classification framework was built for diagnosing cytomegalovirus status from the catalog of TCR beta chain sequences. V and J gene assignment, in a later analysis, came from comparing TCR nucleotide sequences with IMGT/GENE-DB human TR gene sequences. A later analysis assigned CDR3 sequences and most-parsimonious VDJ recombination scenarios with the TCRdist pipeline. A later analysis defined each TCR beta chain by its CDR3 amino acid sequence plus V-gene family, and excluded reads lacking a unique V-gene family. As a way to deal with suspected cross-contamination and a sequencing artifact, a later analysis dropped over 550 nucleotide sequences that were highly shared and had low generation probability. In a later analysis, a clonal expansion index was calculated for each public chain from normalized within-repertoire ranks of inferred template counts. A later analysis computed generation probabilities with a VDJ recombination model fitted to out-of-frame rearrangements, and checked the results against IGoR. Hypergeometric tests were used in a later analysis to score TCR-TCR, TCR-HLA and TCR-CMV co-occurrence, with a repertoire-size bias correction applied to the TCR pairs. A later analysis estimated false discovery rates by permuting HLA or CMV assignments 20 times. A later analysis grouped co-occurring TCRs with DBSCAN, adding TCRdist sequence similarity when clustering within HLA-allele-positive subsets. Co-occurrence clustering excluded repertoires with fewer than 30,000 or more than 120,000 public chains, plus five with anomalous nucleotide sharing. The immuneACCESS repertoire file appears here via TCRdb, limited to in-frame rearrangements. These files lack a portion of the clones; in checked studies, under half of the deficit traces to unresolved V genes, and the cause of the others is not known. The V and J calls and the clone size are those of that table, but D and trimming were determined from the DNA. The sample table lists about 65,000 clones, around 80% of them with a count of one. Of the sample, about 3% falls within the top ten clones.

V lost 7 bases and J lost 7 bases; the stretch between them is 11 bases long. The CDR3 goes from the cysteine to the phenylalanine over 11 residues. Of all the DNA, just the CDR3 is kept, 33 bases in frame from base 1. CDR1 and CDR2, per the germline V gene, are SNHLY and FYNNEI. In total, 500 to 700 healthy bone marrow donors made up the cohort. At the time of sampling, every cohort member was nominally healthy, though immune exposures that went unrecorded were likely present. The donor was CMV seropositive and was included in the group of 250 to 350 seropositive cohort members. A peripheral blood sample was provided by each donor, and peripheral blood mononuclear cells were used for TCR beta sequencing. The Qiagen DNeasy Blood Extraction Kit was used to extract genomic DNA from the blood cell samples. Points the paper makes about the study in general: For the cohort, immune exposure information was limited to CMV serostatus. A group of highly shared sequence variants was considered likely to be a technical artifact of the sequencing pipeline. A further reported finding was that TCR beta sequences accurately predicted the HLA-A and HLA-B alleles for most subjects in the first cohort. In a later analysis, HLA-associated TCR beta chains were found to be more clonally expanded and to have lower generation probabilities than equally common non-associated chains. In a later analysis, most CMV-associated TCR beta chains were found to appear HLA-restricted, with HLA associations seemingly driven largely by CMV exposure. Sequencing depth was assumed to be roughly uniform across donors in the presence/absence analyses, though that assumption may not hold. A few of the identified cytomegalovirus-associated TCR beta chains were confirmed in vitro to be specific for cytomegalovirus antigens. The study gave a list of roughly 150 TCR beta chains associated with cytomegalovirus. This cohort had only TCR beta chains sequenced, and the lack of alpha or paired-chain data limited which features could be detected. According to a later genetic analysis, donors in an Asian-associated ancestry cluster had fewer N-insertions in productive TCRs than the approximately 700-donor mean. The classifier was reported to diagnose cytomegalovirus status with high specificity and sensitivity in both the original cohort and the validation cohort. In a later analysis, TCR association rates were found to vary across HLA loci, with the most associated TCRs seen for DRB1 alleles and the fewest for HLA-C alleles. The earlier analysis of almost 600 of the donors excluded approximately 17 rarely observed V segments, including chromosome 9 orphons, because counts were too low. When HLA alleles, especially DR and DQ, strongly co-occurred, TCR associations were difficult to assign to individual alleles. The 87-base-pair reads could not distinguish some IMGT-functional V segments, including TRBV6-2 and TRBV6-3, so those segments were excluded. Most TCR sequences were observed very rarely across donors, whereas some public TCRs were present in many individuals. Because HLA typing was missing for some donors at each locus, association tests included only the typed subset. V-gene and J-gene trimming of TCR beta chains was associated with a missense DCLRE1C variant in a later genetic analysis, and the association was replicated in an independent cohort. The authors suggested that the approach could potentially be extended to other disease states and immunological phenotypes. In a later analysis, several top co-occurrence clusters were reported to appear linked to parvovirus B19, influenza, CMV and Epstein-Barr virus. Correlated functional status among segregating V segments might reflect linkage disequilibrium, but an unknown experimental factor could not be ruled out. In a later analysis, 15,000 to 20,000 TCR beta sequences were associated with specific HLA alleles at a false discovery rate of 0.05. In an earlier analysis of more than 500 of the donors, most TCR beta V segments appeared in productive rearrangements about 87% or about 30% of the time, broadly matching IMGT annotations.

Of note for this clone: It lacks a known antigen. Base qualities are not at hand, and no much larger clone is one base apart.

The V and J genes are TRBV2 and TRBJ2-7, and perhaps TRBD1 as D gene, on 5 matching bases. Sequencing input: PBMCs. The receptor comes from a girl between 5 and 17 years old in good health and CMV-seropositive. The DNA is as follows: TGTGCCAGCATCAGGGTATGGGAGCAGTACTTC. It is translated as CASIRVWEQYF.